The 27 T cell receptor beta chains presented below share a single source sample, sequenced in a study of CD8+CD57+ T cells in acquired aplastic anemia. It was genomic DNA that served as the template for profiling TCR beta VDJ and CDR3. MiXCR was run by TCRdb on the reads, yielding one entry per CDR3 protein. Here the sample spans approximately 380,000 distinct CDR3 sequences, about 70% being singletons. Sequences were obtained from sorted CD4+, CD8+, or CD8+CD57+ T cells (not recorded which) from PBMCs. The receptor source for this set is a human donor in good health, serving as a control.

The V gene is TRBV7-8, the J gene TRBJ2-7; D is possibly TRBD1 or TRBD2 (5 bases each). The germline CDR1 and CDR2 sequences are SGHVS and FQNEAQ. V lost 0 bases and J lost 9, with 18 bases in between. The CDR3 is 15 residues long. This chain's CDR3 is CASSLAGTCNSGQYF. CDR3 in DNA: TGTGCCAGCAGCTTAGCCGGGACGTGTAACTCCGGGCAGTACTTC.

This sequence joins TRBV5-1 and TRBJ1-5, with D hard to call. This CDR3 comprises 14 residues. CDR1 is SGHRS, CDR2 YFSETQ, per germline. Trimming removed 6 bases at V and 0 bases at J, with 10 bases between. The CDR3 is CASTWEGSNQPQHF. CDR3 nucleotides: TGCGCCAGCACGTGGGAAGGTAGCAATCAGCCCCAGCATTTT.

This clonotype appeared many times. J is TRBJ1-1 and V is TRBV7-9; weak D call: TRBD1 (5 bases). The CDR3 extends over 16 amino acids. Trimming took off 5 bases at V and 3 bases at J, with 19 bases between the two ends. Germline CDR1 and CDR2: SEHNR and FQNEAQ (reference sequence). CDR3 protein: CASSQPMGGWYTEAFF. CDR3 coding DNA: TGTGCCAGCAGCCAACCGATGGGGGGGTGGTACACTGAAGCTTTCTTT.

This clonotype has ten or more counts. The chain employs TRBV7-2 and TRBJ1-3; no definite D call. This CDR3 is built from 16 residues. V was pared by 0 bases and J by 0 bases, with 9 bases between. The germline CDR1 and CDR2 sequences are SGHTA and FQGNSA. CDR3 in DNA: TGTGCCAGCAGCTTAGCGCGGGAGAGCTCTGGAAACACCATATATTTT. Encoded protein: CASSLARESSGNTIYF.

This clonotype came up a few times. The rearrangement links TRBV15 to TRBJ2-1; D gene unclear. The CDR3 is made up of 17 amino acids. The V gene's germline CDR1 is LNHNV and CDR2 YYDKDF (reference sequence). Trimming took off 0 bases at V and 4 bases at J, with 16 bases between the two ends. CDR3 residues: CATSREVGQLWYNEQFF. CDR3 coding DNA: TGTGCCACCAGCAGAGAGGTAGGGCAGTTATGGTACAATGAGCAGTTCTTC.

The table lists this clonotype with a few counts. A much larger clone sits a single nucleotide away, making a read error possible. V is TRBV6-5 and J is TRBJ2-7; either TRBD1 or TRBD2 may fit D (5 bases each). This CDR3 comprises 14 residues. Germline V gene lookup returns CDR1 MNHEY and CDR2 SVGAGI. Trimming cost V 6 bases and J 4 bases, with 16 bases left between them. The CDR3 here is CASRGRGEVYEQYF. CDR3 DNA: TGTGCCAGCAGGGGACGCGGCGAGGTATACGAGCAGTACTTC.

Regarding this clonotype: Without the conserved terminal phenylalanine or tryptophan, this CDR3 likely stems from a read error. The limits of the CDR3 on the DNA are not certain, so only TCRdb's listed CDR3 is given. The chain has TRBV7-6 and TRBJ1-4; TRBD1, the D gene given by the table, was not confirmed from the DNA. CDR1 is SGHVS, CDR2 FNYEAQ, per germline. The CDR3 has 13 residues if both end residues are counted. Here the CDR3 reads CASSPRTGDNSPL.

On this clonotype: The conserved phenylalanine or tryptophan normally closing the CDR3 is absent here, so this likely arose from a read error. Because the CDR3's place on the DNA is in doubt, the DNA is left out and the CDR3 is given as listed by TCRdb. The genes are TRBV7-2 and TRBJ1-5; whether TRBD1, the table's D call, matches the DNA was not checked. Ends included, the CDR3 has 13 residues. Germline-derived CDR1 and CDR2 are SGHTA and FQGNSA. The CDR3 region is CASSLEEGRHGYT.

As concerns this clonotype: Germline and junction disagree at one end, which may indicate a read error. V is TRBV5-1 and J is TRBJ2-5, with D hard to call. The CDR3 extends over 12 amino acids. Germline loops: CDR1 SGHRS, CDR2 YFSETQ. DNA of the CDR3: TGCGCCGGCAGCTTCGGCGGAGAGACCCAGTACTTC. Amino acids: CAGSFGGETQYF.

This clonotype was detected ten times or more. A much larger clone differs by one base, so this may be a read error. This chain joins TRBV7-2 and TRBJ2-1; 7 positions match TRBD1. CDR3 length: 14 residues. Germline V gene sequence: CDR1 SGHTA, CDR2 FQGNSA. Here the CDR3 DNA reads TGTGCCGGCAGACAAACCGGGACAGCCAATGAGCAGTTCTTC. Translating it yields CAGRQTGTANEQFF.

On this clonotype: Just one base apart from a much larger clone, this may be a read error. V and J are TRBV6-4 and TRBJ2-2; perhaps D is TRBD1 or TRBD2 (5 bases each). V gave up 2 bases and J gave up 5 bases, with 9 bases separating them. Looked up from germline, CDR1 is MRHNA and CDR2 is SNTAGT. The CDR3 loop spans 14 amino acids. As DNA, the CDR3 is TGTGCCAGCAGTGACAGGGACCGAACCGGGGAGCTGTTTTTT. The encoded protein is CASSDRDRTGELFF.

The CDR3: CASSPGAADTEAFF. In DNA, the CDR3 is TGTGCCAGCAGCCCAGGGGCGGCCGACACTGAAGCGTTCTTC. The chain couples TRBV7-2 to TRBJ2-1, with D possibly TRBD1 on 6 matching bases. The CDR3 has 14 residues. V gave up 5 bases and J gave up 15 bases, with 23 bases separating them. Germline lookup yields CDR1 SGHTA and CDR2 FQGNSA.

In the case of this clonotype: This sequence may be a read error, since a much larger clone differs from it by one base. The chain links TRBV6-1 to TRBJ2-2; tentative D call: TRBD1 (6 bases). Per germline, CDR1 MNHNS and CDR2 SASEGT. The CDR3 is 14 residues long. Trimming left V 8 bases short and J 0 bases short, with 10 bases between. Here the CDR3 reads CASRTEPNTGELFF. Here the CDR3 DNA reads TGTGCCAGCCGGACAGAACCGAACACCGGGGAGCTGTTTTTT.

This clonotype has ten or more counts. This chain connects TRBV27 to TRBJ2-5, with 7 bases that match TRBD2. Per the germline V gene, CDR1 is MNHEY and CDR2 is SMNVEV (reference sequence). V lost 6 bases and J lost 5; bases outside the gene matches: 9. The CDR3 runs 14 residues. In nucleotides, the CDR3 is TGTGCCAGCAGAAGGACTAGGGGAAGGGAGACCCAGTACTTC. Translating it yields CASRRTRGRETQYF.

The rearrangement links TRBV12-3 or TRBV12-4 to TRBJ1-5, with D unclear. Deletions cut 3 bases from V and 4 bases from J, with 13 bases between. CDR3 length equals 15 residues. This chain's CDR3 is CASSFNSRTNQPQHF. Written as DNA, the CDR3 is TGTGCCAGCAGTTTTAACAGTAGAACTAATCAGCCCCAGCATTTT.

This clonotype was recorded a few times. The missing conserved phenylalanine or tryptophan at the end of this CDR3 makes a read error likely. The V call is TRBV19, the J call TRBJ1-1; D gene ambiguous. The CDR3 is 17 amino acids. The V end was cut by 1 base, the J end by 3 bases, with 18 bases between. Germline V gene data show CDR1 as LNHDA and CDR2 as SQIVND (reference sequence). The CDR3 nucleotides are TGTGCCAGTAGTATAGGCGGAGCTTCCTTTTTTTACACTGAAGCTTTCCTT. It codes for CASSIGGASFFYTEAFL.

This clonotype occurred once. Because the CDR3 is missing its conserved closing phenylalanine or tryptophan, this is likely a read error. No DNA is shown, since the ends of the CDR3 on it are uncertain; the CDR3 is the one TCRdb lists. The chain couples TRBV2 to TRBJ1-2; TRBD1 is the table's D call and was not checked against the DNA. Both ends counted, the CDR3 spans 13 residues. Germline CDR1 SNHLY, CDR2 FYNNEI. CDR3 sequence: CASSGTVNSGNTL.

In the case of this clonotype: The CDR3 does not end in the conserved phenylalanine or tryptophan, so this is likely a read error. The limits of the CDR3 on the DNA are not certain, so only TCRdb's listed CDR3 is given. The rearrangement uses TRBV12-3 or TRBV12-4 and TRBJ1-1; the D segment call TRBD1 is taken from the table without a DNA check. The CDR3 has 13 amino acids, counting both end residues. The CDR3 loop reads CASSNDRWSSSPL.

CDR3 nucleotides: TGCAGCGTAGCCTCTCACGGCACAGATACGCAGTATTTT. It yields the protein CSVASHGTDTQYF. The V call is TRBV20-1, the J call TRBJ2-3; D call uncertain. CDR1 and CDR2 from the germline V gene are DFQATT and SNEGSKA (reference sequence). The CDR3 has 13 residues.

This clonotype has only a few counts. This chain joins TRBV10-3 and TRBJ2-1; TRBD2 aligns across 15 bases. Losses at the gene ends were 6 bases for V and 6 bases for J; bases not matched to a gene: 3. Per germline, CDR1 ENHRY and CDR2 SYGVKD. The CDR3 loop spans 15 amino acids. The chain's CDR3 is CAISPGLAGGNEQFF. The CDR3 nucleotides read TGTGCCATCAGCCCGGGACTAGCGGGGGGCAATGAGCAGTTCTTC.

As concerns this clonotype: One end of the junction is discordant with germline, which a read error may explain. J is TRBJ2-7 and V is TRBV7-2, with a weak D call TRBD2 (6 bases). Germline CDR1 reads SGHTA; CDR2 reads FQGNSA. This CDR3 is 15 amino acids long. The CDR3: CASSSGGANSCEQYF. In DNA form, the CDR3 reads TGTGCCAGCAGCTCAGGAGGGGCGAACTCCTGCGAGCAGTACTTC.

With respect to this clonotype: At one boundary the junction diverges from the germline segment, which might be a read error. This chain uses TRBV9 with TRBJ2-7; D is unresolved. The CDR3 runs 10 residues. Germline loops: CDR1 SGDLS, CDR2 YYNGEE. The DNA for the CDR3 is TGTGCCAGCAGCCCTAGAGGAGCAGGATTC. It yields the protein CASSPRGAGF.

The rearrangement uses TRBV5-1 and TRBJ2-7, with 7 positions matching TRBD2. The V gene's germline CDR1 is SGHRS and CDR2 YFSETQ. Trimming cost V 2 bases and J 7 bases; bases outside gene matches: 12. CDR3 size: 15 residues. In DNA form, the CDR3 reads TGCGCCAGCAGCTTCGTAACACGGGAGGAAGGGGAGCAGTACTTC. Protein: CASSFVTREEGEQYF.

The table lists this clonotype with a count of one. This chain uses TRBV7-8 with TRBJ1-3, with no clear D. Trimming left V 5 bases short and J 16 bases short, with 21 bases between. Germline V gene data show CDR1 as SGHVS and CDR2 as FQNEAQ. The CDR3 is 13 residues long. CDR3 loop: CASSKRKRNTLYF. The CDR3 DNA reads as TGTGCCAGCAGCAAACGGAAAAGAAACACCCTGTATTTT.

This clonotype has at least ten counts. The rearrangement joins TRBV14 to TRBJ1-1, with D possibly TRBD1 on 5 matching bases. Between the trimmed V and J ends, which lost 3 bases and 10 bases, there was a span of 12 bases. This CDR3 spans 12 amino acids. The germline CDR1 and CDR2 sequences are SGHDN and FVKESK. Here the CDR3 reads CASSQDWGLAFF. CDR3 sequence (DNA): TGTGCCAGCAGCCAGGACTGGGGCTTAGCTTTCTTT.

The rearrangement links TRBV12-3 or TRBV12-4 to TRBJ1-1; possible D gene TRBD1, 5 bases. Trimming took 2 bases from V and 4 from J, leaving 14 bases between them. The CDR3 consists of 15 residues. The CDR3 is CASSLQGNPGTEAFF. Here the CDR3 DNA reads TGTGCCAGCAGTTTACAGGGTAACCCAGGCACTGAAGCTTTCTTT.

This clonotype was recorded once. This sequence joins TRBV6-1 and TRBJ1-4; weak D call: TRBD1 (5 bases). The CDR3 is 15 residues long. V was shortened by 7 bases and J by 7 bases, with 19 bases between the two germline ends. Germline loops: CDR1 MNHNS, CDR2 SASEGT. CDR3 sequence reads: CASKRPSRGGEKLFF. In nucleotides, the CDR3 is TGTGCCAGCAAAAGGCCGAGTCGGGGCGGTGAAAAACTGTTTTTT.